This entry lists 23 T cell receptor beta chains sequenced from one sample in a study of shared clonotypes between healthy human individuals. Assay used: immunoSEQ multiplex PCR; TCRdb lists only in-frame clones, some missing. The sample lists just over 2,000,000 clones, about 95% occurring once. CD45RO-negative, CCR7-selected cells formed the naive CD8 fraction, which excluded terminally differentiated effector memory CD45RA+ cells. The sample was naive CD8+ T cells sorted from blood. These receptors were taken from a man younger than 35 in good health.

The chain is built from TRBV4-1 and TRBJ2-2; weak D call: TRBD2 (5 bases). The length of the CDR3 is 14 residues. Germline CDR1 is MGHRA and CDR2 is YSYEKL. Trimming shortened V by 2 bases and J by 5 bases, and 9 bases separated the two germline ends. As DNA, the CDR3 is TGCGCCAGCAGCCAACCGGGGAATACCGGGGAGCTGTTTTTT. It specifies CASSQPGNTGELFF.

The rearrangement joins TRBV7-9 to TRBJ2-7; D remains unclear. The CDR3 length is 14 residues. Germline loops: CDR1 SEHNR, CDR2 FQNEAQ (reference sequence). Between the trimmed V and J ends, which lost 5 bases and 0 bases, there was a span of 11 bases. The CDR3 region has the DNA TGTGCCAGCAGCACCCCACTGGGCTCCTACGAGCAGTACTTC. It translates to CASSTPLGSYEQYF.

J is TRBJ2-3 and V is TRBV27, with TRBD1 matching over 9 bases. Trimming took 5 bases from V and 2 from J; bases not matched to a gene: 5. CDR1 and CDR2 (germline): MNHEY, SMNVEV (reference sequence). CDR3 length: 15 amino acids. The CDR3 sequence: CASSIRDRATDTQYF. The DNA for the CDR3 is TGTGCCAGCAGTATCCGGGACAGGGCCACAGATACGCAGTATTTT.

This rearrangement joins TRBV4-3 to TRBJ2-7, with TRBD2 identical over 8 bases. The CDR3 sequence is 14 residues long. V lost 1 base to trimming and J lost 7 bases; unmatched junction nucleotides: 6. CDR1 LGHNA and CDR2 YSLEER come from the germline V gene. The CDR3 loop is CASSQVSGRGEQYF. In nucleotides, the CDR3 is TGCGCCAGCAGCCAAGTGAGCGGGAGAGGAGAGCAGTACTTC.

The chain carries TRBV7-9 and TRBJ2-3, with TRBD2 matching over 10 bases. This CDR3 contains 18 residues. The V gene's germline CDR1 is SEHNR and CDR2 FQNEAQ (reference sequence). With V trimmed by 0 bases and J by 5 bases, 11 bases remained unmatched. CDR3 DNA sequence: TGTGCCAGCAGCTTAGCGAGTGGAGCGGGAGGGCCGATAGATACGCAGTATTTT. Protein product: CASSLASGAGGPIDTQYF.

The V and J genes are TRBV4-1 and TRBJ1-1; tentatively, D is TRBD1 (6 bases). In germline, CDR1 is MGHRA, CDR2 YSYEKL. Trimming left V 4 bases short and J 3 bases short, with 18 bases between. The CDR3 runs 16 residues. CDR3 loop: CASSLIVGSGDTEAFF. As DNA, the CDR3 is TGCGCCAGCAGCCTTATAGTGGGATCAGGGGACACTGAAGCTTTCTTT.

The chain is built from TRBV5-6 and TRBJ1-1; no firm D call. Trimming removed 0 bases at V and 7 bases at J, with 7 bases between. The CDR3 is made up of 12 amino acids. The germline gives CDR1 SGHDT, CDR2 YYEEEE. This CDR3 is CASSLASNEAFF. The CDR3 DNA sequence: TGTGCCAGCAGCTTGGCGTCAAATGAAGCTTTCTTT.

This chain links TRBV19 with TRBJ1-4; no reliable D call. Trimming removed 5 bases at V and 7 bases at J, with 23 bases between. The CDR3 loop spans 17 amino acids. Per germline, CDR1 LNHDA and CDR2 SQIVND (reference sequence). The CDR3 protein is CASSYSEGIGWTEKLFF. The CDR3 DNA sequence: TGTGCCAGTAGTTACTCTGAAGGAATCGGTTGGACTGAAAAACTGTTTTTT.

This clone was picked up one time. The chain is built from TRBV9 and TRBJ2-6; D uncertain. The ends were cut back, 3 bases at V and 1 base at J, with 8 bases in the middle. CDR3 length: 15 residues. CDR1 is SGDLS and CDR2 is YYNGEE in the germline V gene. The CDR3 loop reads CASSGAASGANVLTF. The CDR3 DNA is TGTGCCAGCAGCGGTGCAGCATCTGGGGCCAACGTCCTGACTTTC.

The table lists this clone with a count of one. The chain carries TRBV5-1 and TRBJ1-1; D gene uncertain. V lost 3 bases and J lost 0, with 12 bases in between. The CDR3 contains 15 residues. Germline loops: CDR1 SGHRS, CDR2 YFSETQ. CDR3 sequence (DNA): TGCGCCAGCAGCTGGGAAGACGGGCTGAACACTGAAGCTTTCTTT. Protein product: CASSWEDGLNTEAFF. Supplemented by reference TRBV5-1 and TRBJ1-1, the full variable domain reads KAGVTQTPRYLIKTRGQQVTLSCSPISGHRSVSWYQQTPGQGLQFLFEYFSETQRNKGNFPGRFSGRQFSNSRSEMNVSTLELGDSALYLCASSWEDGLNTEAFFGQGTRLTVV.

The CDR3, as DNA: TGTGCCGGGATGGTCGAAAAAGGCTGGGATGGCTACACCTTC. Translated, it gives CAGMVEKGWDGYTF. V usage is TRBV2 and J usage is TRBJ1-2; D gene uncertain. V lost 11 bases, J lost 6 bases, and 22 bases lay in between. CDR1 SNHLY and CDR2 FYNNEI come from the germline V gene. This CDR3 region has 14 residues.

The chain combines TRBV5-8 with TRBJ1-5; D uncertain. V was cut by 2 bases and J by 5 bases, with 14 bases left in between. Germline values: CDR1 SGHTS, CDR2 YDEGEE. The CDR3 is made up of 15 amino acids. CDR3 protein: CASSFAVVSDQPQHF. The CDR3 coding sequence is TGTGCCAGCAGCTTCGCTGTAGTTTCAGATCAGCCCCAGCATTTT.

As regards this clone: The sample contains more than one DNA sequence encoding this CDR3. The J gene is TRBJ1-1, the V gene TRBV5-1; the D gene is possibly TRBD1 (5 bases). Trimming stripped 4 bases from V and 0 bases from J, with 10 bases between. The V gene's germline CDR1 is SGHRS and CDR2 YFSETQ. This CDR3 is 14 amino acids long. As DNA, the CDR3 is TGCGCCAGCAGCCCCGGGACGCTGAACACTGAAGCTTTCTTT. This translates into CASSPGTLNTEAFF. Complete variable domain (other parts from reference TRBV5-1 and TRBJ1-1): KAGVTQTPRYLIKTRGQQVTLSCSPISGHRSVSWYQQTPGQGLQFLFEYFSETQRNKGNFPGRFSGRQFSNSRSEMNVSTLELGDSALYLCASSPGTLNTEAFFGQGTRLTVV.

The V call is TRBV6-6, the J call TRBJ2-3; D uncertain. Trimming pared 5 bases from V and 4 bases from J, leaving 19 bases between. The CDR3 extends over 16 amino acids. Germline loops: CDR1 MNHNY, CDR2 SVGAGI (reference sequence). This chain's CDR3 is CASSPFSSRRADTQYF. The CDR3 nucleotides read TGTGCCAGCAGTCCATTTAGCAGTCGGCGAGCAGATACGCAGTATTTT.

J is TRBJ2-1 and V is TRBV6-5; D perhaps matches TRBD2 (6 bases). The V end lost 4 bases, the J end lost 7 bases, and 8 bases lay between the germline ends. CDR1 is MNHEY, CDR2 SVGAGI, per germline. This CDR3 comprises 12 residues. The CDR3 region has the DNA TGTGCCAGCAGTTCGGGGGAGAATGAGCAGTTCTTC. Translating gives CASSSGENEQFF.

The chain is built from TRBV7-9 and TRBJ2-7; no firm D call. Germline V lookup: CDR1 SEHNR, CDR2 FQNEAQ (reference sequence). The CDR3 contains 12 residues. Trimming removed 2 bases from V and 6 bases from J, with 8 bases in between. The CDR3 DNA is TGTGCCAGCAGCTTATTGTATACCGAGCAGTACTTC. Translated, it gives CASSLLYTEQYF.

The count of this clone is one. The J gene is TRBJ2-2, the V gene TRBV4-1, with 7 bases aligning to TRBD2. The trim removed 0 bases at V and 7 bases at J, leaving 8 bases unmatched. The germline V gene has CDR1 MGHRA and CDR2 YSYEKL. The CDR3 sequence is 16 residues long. CDR3: CASSQEQRDQGGELFF. CDR3 bases: TGCGCCAGCAGCCAAGAACAGCGGGATCAGGGCGGGGAGCTGTTTTTT.

V usage is TRBV7-9 and J usage is TRBJ2-7, with D unresolved. Germline loops: CDR1 SEHNR, CDR2 FQNEAQ (reference sequence). Trimming removed 3 bases at V and 1 base at J, with 10 bases between. This CDR3 has 14 amino acids. The CDR3 DNA is TGTGCCAGCAGCTTCGTCGACGAATCCTACGAGCAGTACTTC. Amino acid sequence: CASSFVDESYEQYF.

The V call is TRBV6-6, the J call TRBJ1-2; TRBD1 matches 7 bases. The CDR3 contains 13 residues. Per the germline V gene, CDR1 is MNHNY and CDR2 is SVGAGI (reference sequence). The junction had 10 bases not matched to a gene; V was cut back by 7 bases and J by 8 bases. CDR3 coding DNA: TGTGCCAGCACCTACAGGGGAGGTGAGGGCTACACCTTC. Protein: CASTYRGGEGYTF.

This rearrangement joins TRBV28 to TRBJ1-2; D unclear. The ends were cut back, 6 bases at V and 4 bases at J, with 12 bases in the middle. The CDR3 contains 13 residues. Germline V gene sequence: CDR1 MDHEN, CDR2 SYDVKM. The CDR3 region is CASSPEQTYGYTF. In DNA form, the CDR3 reads TGTGCCAGCAGCCCGGAACAGACCTATGGCTACACCTTC.

The chain carries TRBV19 and TRBJ1-1; 10 bases line up with TRBD1. CDR3 length equals 14 residues. V lost 7 bases to trimming and J lost 5 bases; unmatched junction nucleotides: 7. CDR1 is LNHDA, CDR2 SQIVND, per germline (reference sequence). The CDR3 loop reads CASTRTGGGTEAFF. DNA of the CDR3: TGTGCCAGTACCCGGACAGGGGGAGGAACTGAAGCTTTCTTT.

The genes are TRBV29-1 and TRBJ1-2; 9 positions agree with TRBD1. Germline CDR1 and CDR2: SQVTM and ANQGSEA. This CDR3 is 12 amino acids long. The V gene end was trimmed by 6 bases and the J gene end by 6 bases; junction bases not matched to a gene: 5. The DNA of the CDR3 is TGCAGCGTCTCCGGGACAGGGCATGGCTACACCTTC. Amino acid sequence: CSVSGTGHGYTF.

This chain uses TRBV7-9 with TRBJ2-2; D gene uncertain. Germline assignment: CDR1 SEHNR and CDR2 FQNEAQ (reference sequence). The length of the CDR3 is 19 residues. Trimming removed 3 bases at V and 2 bases at J, with 22 bases between. CDR3 coding DNA: TGTGCCAGCAGCTTGTCACTGCTAGGGCGGAGCGCCAACACCGGGGAGCTGTTTTTT. Protein: CASSLSLLGRSANTGELFF.